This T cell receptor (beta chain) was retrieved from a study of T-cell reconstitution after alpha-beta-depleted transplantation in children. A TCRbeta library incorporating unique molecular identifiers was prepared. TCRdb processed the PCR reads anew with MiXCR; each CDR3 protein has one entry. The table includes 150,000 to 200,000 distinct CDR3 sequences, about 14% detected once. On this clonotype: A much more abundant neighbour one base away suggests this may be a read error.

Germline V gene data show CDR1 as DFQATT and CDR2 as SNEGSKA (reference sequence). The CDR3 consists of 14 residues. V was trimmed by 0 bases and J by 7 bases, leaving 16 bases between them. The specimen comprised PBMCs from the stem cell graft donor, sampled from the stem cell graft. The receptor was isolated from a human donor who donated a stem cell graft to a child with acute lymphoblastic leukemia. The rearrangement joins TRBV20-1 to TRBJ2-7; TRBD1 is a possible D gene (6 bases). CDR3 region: CSARDDSGGQEQYF. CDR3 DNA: TGCAGTGCTAGAGATGACTCAGGAGGACAGGAGCAGTACTTC.